This is a list of T cell receptor beta chains from one sample in a study of T-cell memory formation after mild COVID-19. TCRdb used MiXCR to reprocess the 5' RACE reads, holding one entry per CDR3 protein. The sample consists of 550,000 to 700,000 distinct CDR3 sequences, about 18% of them appearing once. Sequenced input: PBMCs or a T cell subset sorted from them (not recorded which). The source is an adult woman who had mild COVID-19 (a few samples of this study predate the infection). Cell type and time point are not known. The CDR3 runs from the conserved cysteine through the conserved F or W. A D gene is named only where the DNA matches it firmly. The size entry is marked missing in some rows and otherwise reads once, few, many or a size class.

D	V	J	size	DNA	CDR3
NA	TRBV14	TRBJ1-2	NA	TGTGCCAGCAGCCAAGCCAGGGCGGGGGGCTACACCTTC	CASSQARAGGYTF
TRBD1	TRBV24-1	TRBJ2-1	NA	TGTGCCACCAGTGATCCCGGGACAGGGGCCCCTTCTGAGCAGTTCTTC	CATSDPGTGAPSEQFF
NA	TRBV7-9	TRBJ2-3	few	TGTGCCAGCAGCAATGGGTCAGATACGCAGTATTTT	CASSNGSDTQYF
TRBD1	TRBV5-1	TRBJ2-7	few	TGCGCCAGCAGCTTGGGCCAGGGGACAGGGGTCCACGAGCAGTACTTC	CASSLGQGTGVHEQYF
TRBD1	TRBV7-7	TRBJ2-3	NA	TGTGCTAGCAGACCGGGACAGGGGTTGAAAGATACGCAGTATTTT	CASRPGQGLKDTQYF
TRBD1	TRBV3-1	TRBJ2-7	NA	TGTGCCAGCAGCCAAGATCCGCCAGGGGGCCCGTCCTACGAGCAGTACTTC	CASSQDPPGGPSYEQYF
NA	TRBV20-1	TRBJ2-3	NA	TGCAGTGCTAGAGATCTTCGACTAGTGACCGCAGATACGCAGTATTTT	CSARDLRLVTADTQYF
NA	TRBV4-3	TRBJ2-5	NA	TGCGCCAGCAGCCAAGAAGTACTCGGATGGGGGACCCAGTACTTC	CASSQEVLGWGTQYF
NA	TRBV4-3	TRBJ1-1	NA	TGCGCCAGCAGCCTCCTGGGACATAAGAACACTGAAGCTTTCTTT	CASSLLGHKNTEAFF
TRBD1	TRBV7-9	TRBJ1-2	NA	TGTGCCAGCAGCTTCCCTCGGACAGGTGATAACTATGGCTACACCTTC	CASSFPRTGDNYGYTF
TRBD1	TRBV5-1	TRBJ1-1	NA	TGCGCCAGCAGCTACGGGACAGCGTATGAAGCTTTCTTT	CASSYGTAYEAFF
NA	TRBV4-1	TRBJ1-1	NA	TGCGCCAGCACCCAGACAGTTTTGAACACTGAAGCTTTCTTT	CASTQTVLNTEAFF
TRBD1	TRBV5-4	TRBJ1-1	few	TGTGCCAGCAGCCTAATGGCAGGGGGGAACACTGAAGCTTTCTTT	CASSLMAGGNTEAFF
TRBD1	TRBV7-2	TRBJ2-5	many	TGTGCCAGCAGCCGGGACAGGGGGGGGGAGACCCAGTACTTC	CASSRDRGGETQYF
TRBD2	TRBV5-1	TRBJ2-1	NA	TGCGCCAGCAGCCCCGGGGCTAGCGGGGAGAGGAATCAGTTCTTC	CASSPGASGERNQFF
NA	TRBV21-1	TRBJ1-5	NA	TGTGCCAGCAGCAGCAATCAGCCCCAGCATTTT	CASSSNQPQHF
NA	TRBV2	TRBJ1-6	once	TGTGCCAGCAGTGACCGAGTGGGGGGTCGGGCCCTCCACTTT	CASSDRVGGRALHF
NA	TRBV30	TRBJ1-2	NA	TGTGCCTGGAGTGTACGCGGTCTGGAGTACTATGGCTACACCTTC	CAWSVRGLEYYGYTF
NA	TRBV19	TRBJ2-5	few	TGTGCCAGTAGTGACCGGGACGTGGAGACCCAGTACTTC	CASSDRDVETQYF
NA	TRBV27	TRBJ1-1	NA	TGTGCCAGCAAACTATTACTTGGACAATTCTCTTCGAGTTCGAACACTGAAGCTTTCTTT	CASKLLLGQFSSSSNTEAFF
TRBD1	TRBV4-1	TRBJ1-2	many	TGCGCCAGCAGCCAAGAAAGGGGGCTCGGCTACACCTTC	CASSQERGLGYTF
TRBD1	TRBV7-2	TRBJ1-2	few	TGTGCCAGCAGCTATCGGGACAGGGGCGGTGGCTACACCTTC	CASSYRDRGGGYTF
NA	TRBV30	TRBJ2-2	few	TGTGCCTGGACAGAGACGAACACCGGGGAGCTGTTTTTT	CAWTETNTGELFF